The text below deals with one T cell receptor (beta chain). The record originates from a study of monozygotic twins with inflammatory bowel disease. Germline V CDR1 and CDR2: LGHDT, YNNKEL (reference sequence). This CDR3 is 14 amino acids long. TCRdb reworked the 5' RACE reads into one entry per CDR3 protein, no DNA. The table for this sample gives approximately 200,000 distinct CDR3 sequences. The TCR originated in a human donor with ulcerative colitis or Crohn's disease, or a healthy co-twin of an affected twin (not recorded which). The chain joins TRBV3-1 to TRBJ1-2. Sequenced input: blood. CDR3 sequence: CASSLSTVNYGYTF.